This T cell receptor beta chain was profiled in a study of cytomegalovirus exposure and HLA in healthy donors. Study results and limitations: In vitro data verified a few CMV-associated chains as specific for CMV antigens. The study designated fewer than 200 TCR beta chains cytomegalovirus-associated. Subsequent analysis found a tendency for first-cohort TCR clusters to co-occur within the 100 to 150 validation repertoires.

V lost 3 bases and J 7 bases, leaving 13 bases between the germline ends. This CDR3 region has 14 residues. Per the germline V gene, CDR1 is SGHRS and CDR2 is YFSETQ. The method was immunoSEQ multiplex PCR; TCRdb's version includes in-frame clones alone and lacks a portion of them. There are over 75,000 clones in the sample; around 90% occur only once, and less than 2.5% lies in the top ten. About this clone: Antigen unknown.

The gene calls are TRBV5-1 and TRBJ2-2; D possibly corresponds to TRBD2 (6 bases). This clonotype originated in a man aged 25-40 years in good health and CMV-seronegative. The sample taken for sequencing was PBMCs. The CDR3 nucleotides are TGCGCCAGCAGCTCCAGGGAGGAAGACGGGGAGCTGTTTTTT. Translated, it gives CASSSREEDGELFF.